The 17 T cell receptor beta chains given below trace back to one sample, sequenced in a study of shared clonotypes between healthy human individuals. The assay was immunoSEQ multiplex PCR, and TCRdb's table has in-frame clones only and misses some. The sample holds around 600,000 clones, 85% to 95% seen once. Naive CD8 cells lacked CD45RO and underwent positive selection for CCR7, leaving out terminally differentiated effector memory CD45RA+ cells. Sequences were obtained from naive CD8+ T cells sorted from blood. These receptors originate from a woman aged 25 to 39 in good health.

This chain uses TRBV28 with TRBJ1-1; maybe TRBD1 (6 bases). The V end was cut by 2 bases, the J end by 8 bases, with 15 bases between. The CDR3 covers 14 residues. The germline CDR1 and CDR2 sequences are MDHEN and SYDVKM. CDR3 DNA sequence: TGTGCCAGCAGTTTAATTTTGGGGGGCGGAGAAGCTTTCTTT. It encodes CASSLILGGGEAFF. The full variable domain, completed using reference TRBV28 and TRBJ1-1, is DVKVTQSSRYLVKRTGEKVFLECVQDMDHENMFWYRQDPGLGLRLIYFSYDVKMKEKGDIPEGYSVSREKKERFSLILESASTNQTSMYLCASSLILGGGEAFFGQGTRLTVV.

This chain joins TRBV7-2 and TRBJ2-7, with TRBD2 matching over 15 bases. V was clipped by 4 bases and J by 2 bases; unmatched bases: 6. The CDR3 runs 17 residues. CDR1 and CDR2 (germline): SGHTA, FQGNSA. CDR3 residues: CASSSGLAGGPAYEQYF. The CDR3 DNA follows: TGTGCCAGCAGCTCAGGACTAGCGGGAGGGCCCGCCTACGAGCAGTACTTC.

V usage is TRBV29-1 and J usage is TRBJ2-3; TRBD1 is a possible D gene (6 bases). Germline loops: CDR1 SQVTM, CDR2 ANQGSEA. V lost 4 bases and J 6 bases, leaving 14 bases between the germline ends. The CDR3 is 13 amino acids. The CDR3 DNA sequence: TGCAGCGTTGCTGCAGGGGCCGGGGATACGCAGTATTTT. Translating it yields CSVAAGAGDTQYF.

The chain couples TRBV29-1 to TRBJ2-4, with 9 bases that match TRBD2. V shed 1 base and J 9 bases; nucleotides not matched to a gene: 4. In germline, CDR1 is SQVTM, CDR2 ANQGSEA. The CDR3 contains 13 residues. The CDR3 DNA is TGCAGCGTTGAAGTAGCGGGAGTTCGCATTCAGTACTTC. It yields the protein CSVEVAGVRIQYF.

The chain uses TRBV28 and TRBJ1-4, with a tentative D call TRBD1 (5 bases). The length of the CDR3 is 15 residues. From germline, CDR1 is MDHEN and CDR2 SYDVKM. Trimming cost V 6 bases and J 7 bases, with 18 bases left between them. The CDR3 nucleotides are TGTGCCAGCAGAGGGCGACAGTTAATGGGTGAAAAACTGTTTTTT. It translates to CASRGRQLMGEKLFF.

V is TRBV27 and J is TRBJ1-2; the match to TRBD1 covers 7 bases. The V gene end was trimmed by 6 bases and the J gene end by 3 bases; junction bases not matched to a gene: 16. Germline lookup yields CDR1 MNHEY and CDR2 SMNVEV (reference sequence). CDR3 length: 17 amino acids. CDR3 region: CASRTGGQGGRDYGYTF. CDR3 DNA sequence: TGTGCCAGCAGAACGGGGGGTCAGGGGGGGCGCGACTATGGCTACACCTTC.

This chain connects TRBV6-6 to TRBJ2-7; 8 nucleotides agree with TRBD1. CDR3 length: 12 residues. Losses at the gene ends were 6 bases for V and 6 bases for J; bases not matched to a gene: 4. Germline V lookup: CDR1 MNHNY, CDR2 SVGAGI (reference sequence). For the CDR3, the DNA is TGTGCCAGCAGCCCTACAGGGGGCGAGCAGTACTTC. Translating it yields CASSPTGGEQYF.

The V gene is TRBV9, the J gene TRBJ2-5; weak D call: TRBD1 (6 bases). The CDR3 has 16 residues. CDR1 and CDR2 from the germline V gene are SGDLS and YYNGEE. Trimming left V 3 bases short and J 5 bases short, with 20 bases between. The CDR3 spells CASSAPGQEGLETQYF. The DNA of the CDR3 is TGTGCCAGCAGCGCTCCGGGACAAGAGGGTCTGGAGACCCAGTACTTC.

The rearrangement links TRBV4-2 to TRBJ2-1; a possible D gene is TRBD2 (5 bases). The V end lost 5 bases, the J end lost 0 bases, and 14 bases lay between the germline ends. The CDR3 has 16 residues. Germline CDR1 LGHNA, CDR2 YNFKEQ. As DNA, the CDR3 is TGTGCCAGCAGCGCTGAATCAAGCGGCTCCTACAATGAGCAGTTCTTC. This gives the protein CASSAESSGSYNEQFF.

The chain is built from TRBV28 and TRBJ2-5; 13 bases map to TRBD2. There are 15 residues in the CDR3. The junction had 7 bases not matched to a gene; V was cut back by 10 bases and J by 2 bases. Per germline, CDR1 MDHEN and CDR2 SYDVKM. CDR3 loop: CATGLAGDLQETQYF. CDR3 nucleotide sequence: TGTGCCACCGGACTAGCGGGAGACTTACAAGAGACCCAGTACTTC.

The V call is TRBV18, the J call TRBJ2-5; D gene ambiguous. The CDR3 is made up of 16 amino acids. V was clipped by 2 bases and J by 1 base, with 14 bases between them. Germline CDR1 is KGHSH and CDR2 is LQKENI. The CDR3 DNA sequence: TGTGCCAGCTCACCAATTTGGGCTGACATCCAAGAGACCCAGTACTTC. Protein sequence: CASSPIWADIQETQYF.

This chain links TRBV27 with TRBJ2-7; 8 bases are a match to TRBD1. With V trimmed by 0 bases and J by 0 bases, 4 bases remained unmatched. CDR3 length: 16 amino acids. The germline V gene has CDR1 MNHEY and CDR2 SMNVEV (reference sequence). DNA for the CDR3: TGTGCCAGCAGTTTATCAAGGGGACAGGACTCCTACGAGCAGTACTTC. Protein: CASSLSRGQDSYEQYF.

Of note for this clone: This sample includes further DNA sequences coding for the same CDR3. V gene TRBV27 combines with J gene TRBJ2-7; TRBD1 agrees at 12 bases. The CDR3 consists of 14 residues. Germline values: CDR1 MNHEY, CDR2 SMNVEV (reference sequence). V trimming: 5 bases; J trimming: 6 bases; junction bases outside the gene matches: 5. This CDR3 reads CASSPGTGGGEQYF. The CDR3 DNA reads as TGTGCCAGCAGTCCCGGGACAGGGGGCGGCGAGCAGTACTTC.

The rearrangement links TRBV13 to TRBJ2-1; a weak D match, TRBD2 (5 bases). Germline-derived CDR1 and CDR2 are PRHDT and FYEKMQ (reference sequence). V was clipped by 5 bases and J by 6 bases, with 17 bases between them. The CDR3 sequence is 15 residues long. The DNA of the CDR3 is TGTGCCAGCAGCCCCTTGTTTGGAGGACCCAATGAGCAGTTCTTC. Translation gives CASSPLFGGPNEQFF.

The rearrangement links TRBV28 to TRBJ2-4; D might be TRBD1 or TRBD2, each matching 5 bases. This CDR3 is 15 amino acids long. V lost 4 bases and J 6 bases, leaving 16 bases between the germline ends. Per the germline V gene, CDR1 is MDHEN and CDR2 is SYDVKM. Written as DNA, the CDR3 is TGTGCCAGCAGTTGGGACGAAAGCCAGGGAAACATTCAGTACTTC. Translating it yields CASSWDESQGNIQYF.

The DNA for the CDR3 is TGTGCCAGCAAAACCCCGGGGGGAAACACTGAAGCTTTCTTT. This sequence encodes CASKTPGGNTEAFF. The genes are TRBV5-4 and TRBJ1-1, with D perhaps TRBD1 (5 bases). Germline CDR1 is SGHNT and CDR2 is YYREEE (reference sequence). CDR3 length equals 14 residues. Trimming removed 6 bases from V and 2 bases from J, with 14 bases in between.

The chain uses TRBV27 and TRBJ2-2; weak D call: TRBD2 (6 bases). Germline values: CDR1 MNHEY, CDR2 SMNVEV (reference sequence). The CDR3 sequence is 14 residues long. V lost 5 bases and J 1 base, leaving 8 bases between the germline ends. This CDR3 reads CASSGDWNTGELFF. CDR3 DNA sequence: TGTGCCAGCAGTGGGGACTGGAACACCGGGGAGCTGTTTTTT.